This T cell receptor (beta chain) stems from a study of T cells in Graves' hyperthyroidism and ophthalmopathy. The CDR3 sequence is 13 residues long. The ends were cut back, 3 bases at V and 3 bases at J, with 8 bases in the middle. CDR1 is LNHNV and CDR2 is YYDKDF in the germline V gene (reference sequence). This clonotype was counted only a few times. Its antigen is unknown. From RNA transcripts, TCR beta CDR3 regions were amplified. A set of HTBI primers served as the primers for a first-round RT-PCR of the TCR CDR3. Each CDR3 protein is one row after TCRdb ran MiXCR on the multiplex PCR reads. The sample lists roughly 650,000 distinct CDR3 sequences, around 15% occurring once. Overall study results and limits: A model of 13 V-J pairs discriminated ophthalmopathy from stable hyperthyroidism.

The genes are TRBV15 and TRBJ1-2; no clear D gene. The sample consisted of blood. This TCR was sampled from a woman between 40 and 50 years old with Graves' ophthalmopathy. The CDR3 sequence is CATSRRLDYGYTF. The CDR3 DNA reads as TGTGCCACCAGCAGGAGACTTGACTATGGCTACACCTTC.